This T cell receptor (beta chain) was recorded in a study of response to subunit inactivated influenza vaccine. Germline V gene data show CDR1 as SGHRS and CDR2 as YFSETQ. V was pared by 4 bases and J by 3 bases, with 6 bases of the junction left unmatched. The CDR3 is 16 residues long. One entry per CDR3 protein results from TCRdb running MiXCR on the RT-PCR reads. The sample holds about 800,000 distinct CDR3 sequences, 20% to 25% seen once. General study findings and limits: Each seasonal influenza vaccination recruits few new T cells, the authors suggested.

This clonotype was counted a few times. Its antigen remains unidentified. This specimen was PBMCs from blood, taken 5 to 6 days after vaccination. This rearrangement joins TRBV5-1 to TRBJ2-7, with 14 bases aligning to TRBD2. This receptor was obtained from a man aged 50 to 59 who received an inactivated influenza vaccine. In DNA, the CDR3 is TGCGCCAGCAGCATAGGACTAGCGGGAGGCTACTACGAGCAGTACTTC. This sequence encodes CASSIGLAGGYYEQYF.